One and the same sample provided the 15 T cell receptor beta chains below, sequenced in a study of blood T cell repertoires in COVID-19. The data were produced by immunoSEQ multiplex PCR, yet TCRdb's version contains in-frame clones alone and is incomplete. This table holds approximately 230,000 clones, around 80% found once. The sample taken for sequencing was PBMCs or T cells enriched from blood (not recorded which). The receptor set was obtained from a man in his forties or fifties who had recovered from COVID-19.

V gene TRBV3-1 (or the pseudogene TRBV3-2) combines with J gene TRBJ2-1, with 12 bases identical to TRBD2. J was trimmed by 9 bases and V by 6 bases; bases with no gene match: 6. The CDR3 spans 14 residues. CDR1 is LGHDT and CDR2 is YNNKEL in the germline V gene (reference sequence). The CDR3 DNA follows: TGTGCCAGCAGTGTACTAGCGGGAGGAGCTGAGCAGTTCTTC. Protein product: CASSVLAGGAEQFF.

The rearrangement links TRBV7-8 to TRBJ1-5; D uncertain. Germline values: CDR1 SGHVS, CDR2 FQNEAQ. The length of the CDR3 is 13 residues. Trimming left V 7 bases short and J 2 bases short, with 9 bases between. CDR3 sequence reads: CASTPGGNQPQHF. The CDR3 DNA is TGTGCCAGCACCCCCGGGGGCAATCAGCCCCAGCATTTT. The full variable domain, its missing parts supplied by reference TRBV7-8 and TRBJ1-5, is GAGVSQSPRYKVAKRGQDVALRCDPISGHVSLFWYQQALGQGPEFLTYFQNEAQLDKSGLPSDRFFAERPEGSVSTLKIQRTQQEDSAVYLCASTPGGNQPQHFGDGTRLSIL.

The gene calls are TRBV5-1 and TRBJ2-7; 8 bases agree with TRBD1. This CDR3 region has 14 residues. CDR1 and CDR2 from the germline V gene are SGHRS and YFSETQ. V shed 2 bases and J 7 bases; nucleotides not matched to a gene: 8. CDR3 DNA sequence: TGCGCCAGCAGCTTCGGACAGGGACCAAGGGAGCAGTACTTC. This gives the protein CASSFGQGPREQYF.

The gene calls are TRBV28 and TRBJ1-4; D is possibly TRBD1 (6 bases). Trimming pared 6 bases from V and 8 bases from J, leaving 16 bases between. The CDR3 loop spans 14 amino acids. CDR1 is MDHEN and CDR2 is SYDVKM in the germline V gene. CDR3 in DNA: TGTGCCAGCAGCCAACACAGGGCCCGGGAAAAACTGTTTTTT. Translation: CASSQHRAREKLFF.

The genes are TRBV24-1 and TRBJ1-2, with D possibly being TRBD1 (6 bases). Trimming removed 7 bases from V and 6 bases from J, with 14 bases in between. Germline CDR1 and CDR2: KGHDR and SFDVKD. This CDR3 has 13 residues. CDR3 coding DNA: TGTGCCACCAGGTCGACAGGTAGGGATGGCTACACCTTC. Translating gives CATRSTGRDGYTF.

This chain links TRBV5-1 with TRBJ1-4; tentatively, D is TRBD1 (5 bases). Germline values: CDR1 SGHRS, CDR2 YFSETQ. This CDR3 is built from 15 residues. The V end lost 4 bases, the J end lost 5 bases, and 15 bases lay between the germline ends. The CDR3 loop reads CASSPGSGLNEKLFF. The CDR3 DNA reads TGCGCCAGCAGCCCCGGGTCAGGGTTGAATGAAAAACTGTTTTTT.

The genes are TRBV28 and TRBJ1-5; 10 bases map to TRBD1. In germline, CDR1 is MDHEN, CDR2 SYDVKM. J gave up 7 bases and V 5 bases, and 8 bases lay outside the gene matches. CDR3 size: 15 residues. The CDR3 DNA reads as TGTGCCAGCAGTATTCGGACAGGGGGATTGCAGCCCCAGCATTTT. Its protein is CASSIRTGGLQPQHF.

This clone was seen just once. The chain has TRBV7-3 and TRBJ2-3, with TRBD2 as a possible D gene (6 bases). CDR1 and CDR2 (germline): SGHTA, FQGTGA. This CDR3 has 14 amino acids. Trimming pared 3 bases from V and 9 bases from J, leaving 16 bases between. The CDR3 DNA reads as TGTGCCAGCAGCTTCACGGGGGTGGGATCGACGCAGTATTTT. Its protein product is CASSFTGVGSTQYF.

The gene calls are TRBV19 and TRBJ1-4; no definite D call. CDR3 length: 15 amino acids. V lost 2 bases, J lost 8 bases, and 15 bases lay in between. Germline V gene data show CDR1 as LNHDA and CDR2 as SQIVND (reference sequence). DNA of the CDR3: TGTGCCAGTAGTATAATGGGGAGTATAGGAGAAAAACTGTTTTTT. It translates to CASSIMGSIGEKLFF.

The table lists this clone with a few counts. The rearrangement uses TRBV30 and TRBJ2-2; D is possibly TRBD2 (5 bases). This CDR3 is built from 13 residues. Trimming stripped 2 bases from V and 7 bases from J, with 11 bases between. Per germline, CDR1 GTSNPN and CDR2 SVGIG (reference sequence). The CDR3 nucleotides are TGTGCCTGGAGTCGAGGGCCCCACGGGGAGCTGTTTTTT. Residues: CAWSRGPHGELFF.

V gene TRBV5-1 combines with J gene TRBJ1-6; 9 positions agree with TRBD1. The CDR3 covers 17 residues. Germline loops: CDR1 SGHRS, CDR2 YFSETQ. The junction had 11 bases not matched to a gene; V was cut back by 7 bases and J by 3 bases. CDR3: CASGDPGTGYYNSPLHF. CDR3 nucleotide sequence: TGCGCCAGCGGCGATCCCGGGACAGGGTACTATAATTCACCCCTCCACTTT.

A few counts support this clone. This chain connects TRBV7-2 to TRBJ1-5, with TRBD1 identical over 7 bases. The CDR3 has 15 residues. V was pared by 5 bases and J by 0 bases, with 4 bases of the junction left unmatched. Germline V gives CDR1 SGHTA, CDR2 FQGNSA. CDR3 DNA: TGTGCCAGCAGCCCTCGACAGGGTAGCAATCAGCCCCAGCATTTT. This translates into CASSPRQGSNQPQHF.

The rearrangement links TRBV7-2 to TRBJ2-3; 8 positions match TRBD2. V shed 5 bases and J 6 bases; nucleotides not matched to a gene: 4. CDR1 and CDR2 from the germline V gene are SGHTA and FQGNSA. The CDR3 is made up of 13 amino acids. In DNA, the CDR3 is TGTGCCAGCAGCATTAGCGGGGCGGATACGCAGTATTTT. Its translation is CASSISGADTQYF.

This clone was seen just once. The chain carries TRBV2 and TRBJ1-1, with D hard to call. The CDR3 has 14 amino acids. In germline, CDR1 is SNHLY, CDR2 FYNNEI. Trimming took off 2 bases at V and 1 base at J, with 8 bases between the two ends. CDR3 nucleotide sequence: TGTGCCAGCAGTGAAATCCCCTCGAACACTGAAGCTTTCTTT. Its protein is CASSEIPSNTEAFF.

The chain employs TRBV18 and TRBJ1-1; maybe TRBD1 (6 bases). The CDR3 extends over 14 amino acids. The V and J ends lost 6 bases and 1 base respectively, with 12 bases between them. Germline loops: CDR1 KGHSH, CDR2 LQKENI. Here the CDR3 reads CASSQGQANTEAFF. CDR3 sequence (DNA): TGTGCCAGCTCCCAGGGACAAGCGAACACTGAAGCTTTCTTT.